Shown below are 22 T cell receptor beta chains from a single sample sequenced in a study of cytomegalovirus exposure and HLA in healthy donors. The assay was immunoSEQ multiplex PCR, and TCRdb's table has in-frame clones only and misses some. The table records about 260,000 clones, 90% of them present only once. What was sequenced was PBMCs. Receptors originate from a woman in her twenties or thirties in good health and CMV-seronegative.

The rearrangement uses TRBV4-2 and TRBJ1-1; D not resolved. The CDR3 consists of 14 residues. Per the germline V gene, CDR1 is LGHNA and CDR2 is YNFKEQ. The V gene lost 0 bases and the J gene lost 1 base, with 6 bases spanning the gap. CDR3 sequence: CASSQDLGNTEAFF. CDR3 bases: TGTGCCAGCAGCCAAGATCTGGGGAACACTGAAGCTTTCTTT.

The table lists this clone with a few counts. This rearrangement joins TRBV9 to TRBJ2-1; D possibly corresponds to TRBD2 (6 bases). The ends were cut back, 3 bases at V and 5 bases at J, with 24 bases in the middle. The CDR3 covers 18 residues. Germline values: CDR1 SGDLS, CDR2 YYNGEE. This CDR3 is CASSDPLTLAHVDNEQFF. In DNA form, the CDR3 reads TGTGCCAGCAGCGACCCGTTAACCCTAGCGCATGTAGACAATGAGCAGTTCTTC.

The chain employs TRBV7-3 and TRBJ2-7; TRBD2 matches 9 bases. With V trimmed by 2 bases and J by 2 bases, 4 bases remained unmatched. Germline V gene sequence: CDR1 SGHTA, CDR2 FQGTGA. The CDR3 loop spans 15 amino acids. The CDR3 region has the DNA TGTGCCAGCAGCTTAGGTAGCGGGAGAGCCTACGAGCAGTACTTC. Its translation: CASSLGSGRAYEQYF.

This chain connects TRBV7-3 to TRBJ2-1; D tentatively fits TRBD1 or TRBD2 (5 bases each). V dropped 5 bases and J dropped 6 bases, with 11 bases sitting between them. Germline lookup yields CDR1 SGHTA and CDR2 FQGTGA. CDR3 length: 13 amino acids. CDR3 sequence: CASSAGTVNEQFF. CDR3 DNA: TGTGCCAGCAGCGCCGGGACGGTCAATGAGCAGTTCTTC.

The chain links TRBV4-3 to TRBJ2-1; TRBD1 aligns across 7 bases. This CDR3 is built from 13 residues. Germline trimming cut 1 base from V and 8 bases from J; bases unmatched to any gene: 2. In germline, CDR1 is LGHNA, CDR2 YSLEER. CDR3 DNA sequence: TGCGCCAGCAGCCAAGTACAGGGGCATGAGCAGTTCTTC. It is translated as CASSQVQGHEQFF.

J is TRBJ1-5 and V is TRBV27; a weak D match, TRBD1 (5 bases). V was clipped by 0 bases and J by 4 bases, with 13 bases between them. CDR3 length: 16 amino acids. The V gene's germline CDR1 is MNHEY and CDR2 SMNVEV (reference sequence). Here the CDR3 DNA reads TGTGCCAGCAGTTTATCCGTTCATGCAGGGAATCAGCCCCAGCATTTT. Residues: CASSLSVHAGNQPQHF.

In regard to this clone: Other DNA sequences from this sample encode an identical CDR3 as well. CDR3 bases: TGTGCCAGCAGCTCTGGAGAGACCCAGTACTTC. Amino acids: CASSSGETQYF. The chain is built from TRBV11-2 and TRBJ2-5; D unresolved. The CDR3 covers 11 residues. Deletions cut 4 bases from V and 4 bases from J, with 4 bases between. The germline gives CDR1 SGHAT, CDR2 FQNNGV.

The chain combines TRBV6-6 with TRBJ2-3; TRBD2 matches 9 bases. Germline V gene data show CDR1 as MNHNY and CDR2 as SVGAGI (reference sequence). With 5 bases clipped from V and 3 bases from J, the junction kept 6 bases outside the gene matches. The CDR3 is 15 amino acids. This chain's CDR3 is CASSTIAGATDTQYF. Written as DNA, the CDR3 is TGTGCCAGCAGTACGATAGCGGGAGCGACAGATACGCAGTATTTT.

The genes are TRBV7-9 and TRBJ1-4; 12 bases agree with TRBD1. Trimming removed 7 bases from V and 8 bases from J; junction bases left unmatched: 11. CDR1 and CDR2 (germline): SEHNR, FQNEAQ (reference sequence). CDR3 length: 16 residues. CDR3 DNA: TGTGCCAGCACCGATAACCCGGGACAGGGGGCCGAAAAACTGTTTTTT. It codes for CASTDNPGQGAEKLFF.

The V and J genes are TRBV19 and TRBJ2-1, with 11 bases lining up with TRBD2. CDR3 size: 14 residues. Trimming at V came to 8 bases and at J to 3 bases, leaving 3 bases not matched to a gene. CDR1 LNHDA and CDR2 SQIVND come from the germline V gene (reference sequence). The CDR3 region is CASRGTSGYNEQFF. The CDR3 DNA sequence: TGTGCCAGTCGGGGGACTAGCGGCTACAATGAGCAGTTCTTC.

The DNA for the CDR3 is TGTGCCAGCAGTTCAGCGGGAGGCCCGGGTTCCGAGCAGTACTTC. Encoded protein: CASSSAGGPGSEQYF. The V gene is TRBV28, the J gene TRBJ2-7; 9 bases are shared with TRBD2. There are 15 residues in the CDR3. J lost 6 bases, V lost 4 bases, and 10 bases had no gene match. Looked up from germline, CDR1 is MDHEN and CDR2 is SYDVKM.

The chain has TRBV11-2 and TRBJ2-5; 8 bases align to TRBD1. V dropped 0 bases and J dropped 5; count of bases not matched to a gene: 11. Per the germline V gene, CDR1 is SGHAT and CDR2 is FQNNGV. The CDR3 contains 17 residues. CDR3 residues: CASSLDQATGVGETQYF. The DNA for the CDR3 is TGTGCCAGCAGCTTAGATCAAGCGACAGGGGTTGGGGAGACCCAGTACTTC. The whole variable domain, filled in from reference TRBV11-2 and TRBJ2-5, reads EAGVAQSPRYKIIEKRQSVAFWCNPISGHATLYWYQQILGQGPKLLIQFQNNGVVDDSQLPKDRFSAERLKGVDSTLKIQPAKLEDSAVYLCASSLDQATGVGETQYFGPGTRLLVL.

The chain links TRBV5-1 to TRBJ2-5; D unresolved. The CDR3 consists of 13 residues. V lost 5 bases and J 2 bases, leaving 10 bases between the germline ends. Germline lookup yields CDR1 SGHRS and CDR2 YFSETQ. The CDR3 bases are TGCGCCAGCAGTATACGGATGCAAGAGACCCAGTACTTC. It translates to CASSIRMQETQYF.

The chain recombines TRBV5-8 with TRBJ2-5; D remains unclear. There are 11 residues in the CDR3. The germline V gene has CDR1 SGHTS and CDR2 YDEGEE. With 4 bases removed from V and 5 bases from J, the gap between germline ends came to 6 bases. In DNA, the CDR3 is TGTGCCAGCAGCCCTGCGGAGACCCAGTACTTC. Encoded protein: CASSPAETQYF.

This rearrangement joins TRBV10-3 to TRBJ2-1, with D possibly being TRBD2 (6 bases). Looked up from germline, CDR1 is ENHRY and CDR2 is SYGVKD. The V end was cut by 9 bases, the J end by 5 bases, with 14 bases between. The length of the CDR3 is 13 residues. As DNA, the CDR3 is TGTGCCATATCTTCGGGGGTTAACAATGAGCAGTTCTTC. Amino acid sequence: CAISSGVNNEQFF.

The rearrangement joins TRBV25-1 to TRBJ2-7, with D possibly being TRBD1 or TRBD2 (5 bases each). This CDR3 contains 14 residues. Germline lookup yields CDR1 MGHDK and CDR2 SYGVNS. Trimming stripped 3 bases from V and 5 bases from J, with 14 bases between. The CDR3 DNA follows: TGTGCCAGCAGTGAGTCACTTCGAGGGGACGAGCAGTACTTC. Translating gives CASSESLRGDEQYF.

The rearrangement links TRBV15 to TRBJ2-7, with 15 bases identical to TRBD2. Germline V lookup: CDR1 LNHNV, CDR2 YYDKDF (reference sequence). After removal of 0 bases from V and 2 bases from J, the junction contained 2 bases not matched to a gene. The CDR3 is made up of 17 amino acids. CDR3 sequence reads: CATSRDRTSGRAYEQYF. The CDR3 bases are TGTGCCACCAGCAGAGACCGGACTAGCGGGAGGGCCTACGAGCAGTACTTC.

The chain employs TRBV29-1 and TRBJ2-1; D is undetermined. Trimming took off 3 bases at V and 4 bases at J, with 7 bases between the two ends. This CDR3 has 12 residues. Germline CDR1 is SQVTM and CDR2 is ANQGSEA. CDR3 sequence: CSVENTYNEQFF. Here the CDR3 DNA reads TGCAGCGTTGAGAACACGTACAATGAGCAGTTCTTC.

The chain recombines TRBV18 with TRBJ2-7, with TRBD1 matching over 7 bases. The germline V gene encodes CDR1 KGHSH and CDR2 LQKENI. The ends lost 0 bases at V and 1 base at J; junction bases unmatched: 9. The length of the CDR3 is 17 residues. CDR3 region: CASSPPVAGGLSYEQYF. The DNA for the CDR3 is TGTGCCAGCTCACCACCGGTGGCAGGGGGTTTATCCTACGAGCAGTACTTC.

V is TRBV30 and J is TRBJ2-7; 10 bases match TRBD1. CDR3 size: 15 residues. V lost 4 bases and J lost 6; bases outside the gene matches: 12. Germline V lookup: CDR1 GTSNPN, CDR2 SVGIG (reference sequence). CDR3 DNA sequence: TGTGCCTGGAAAAGGGCTGGGGGACAGGGGAGCGAGCAGTACTTC. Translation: CAWKRAGGQGSEQYF.

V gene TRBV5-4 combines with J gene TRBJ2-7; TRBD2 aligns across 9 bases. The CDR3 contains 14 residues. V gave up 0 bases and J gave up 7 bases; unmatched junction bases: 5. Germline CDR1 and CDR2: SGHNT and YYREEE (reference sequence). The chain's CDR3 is CASSLELAGREQYF. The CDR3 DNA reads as TGTGCCAGCAGCTTGGAGCTAGCGGGGCGGGAGCAGTACTTC.

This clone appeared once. The CDR3 is CSASPGEEQFF. CDR3 nucleotides: TGCAGTGCTAGTCCGGGGGAAGAGCAGTTCTTC. This chain links TRBV20-1 with TRBJ2-1; D possibly corresponds to TRBD2 (6 bases). Trimming took off 3 bases at V and 10 bases at J, with 10 bases between the two ends. The CDR3 covers 11 residues. The V gene's germline CDR1 is DFQATT and CDR2 SNEGSKA (reference sequence).